The present TCR beta chain was sequenced within a study of blood T cell repertoires in COVID-19. Whole-study context: The United States, Italy and Spain supplied acute and convalescent COVID-19 samples. T cells, B-cell-depleted T cells, or PBMCs supplied cDNA or gDNA.

V was trimmed by 0 bases and J by 0 bases, leaving 13 bases between them. There are 17 residues in the CDR3. CDR1 and CDR2 (germline): LGHNA, YSLEER. There are a few counts of this clone. As processed by the authors: Estimates of nucleated cell counts were drawn from the amplification of reference gene primers. TCRdb's table, derived via immunoSEQ multiplex PCR, lists solely in-frame clones and lacks some. V and J calls and clone size are copied from that table; D and trimming were computed from the DNA. Of more than 65,000 clones listed, 60% to 85% were seen once; the top ten hold more than 15%. The TCR was taken from a man in his sixties with acute or convalescent COVID-19. Source material: peripheral blood. The chain has TRBV4-3 and TRBJ2-3; D possibly corresponds to TRBD1 (5 bases). As DNA, the CDR3 is TGCGCCAGCAGCCAAGATGGGGCAGCTTCTAGCACAGATACGCAGTATTTT. This codes for CASSQDGAASSTDTQYF.